These 28 T cell receptor beta chains were sequenced from one sample in a study of cytomegalovirus exposure and HLA in healthy donors. Clones were read by immunoSEQ multiplex PCR, and TCRdb kept only the in-frame ones, dropping some. This table has 65,000 to 100,000 clones, approximately 93% appearing once. Sequenced sample: PBMCs. These receptors all stem from a woman between 25 and 40 years old in good health and CMV-seronegative.

V gene TRBV6-5 combines with J gene TRBJ1-1; D perhaps matches TRBD1 (6 bases). V was trimmed by 7 bases and J by 3 bases, leaving 12 bases between them. This CDR3 has 13 residues. Germline assignment: CDR1 MNHEY and CDR2 SVGAGI. As DNA, the CDR3 is TGTGCCAGCACCACACCAGGGGACACTGAAGCTTTCTTT. This translates into CASTTPGDTEAFF.

The chain uses TRBV28 and TRBJ1-1, with no clear D. The length of the CDR3 is 16 residues. Germline CDR1 is MDHEN and CDR2 is SYDVKM. Trimming cost V 5 bases and J 2 bases, with 18 bases left between them. The CDR3 region is CASSGAGRPTNTEAFF. The CDR3 bases are TGTGCCAGCAGTGGCGCGGGTCGGCCGACAAACACTGAAGCTTTCTTT. The complete variable domain, with remaining parts taken from reference TRBV28 and TRBJ1-1, reads DVKVTQSSRYLVKRTGEKVFLECVQDMDHENMFWYRQDPGLGLRLIYFSYDVKMKEKGDIPEGYSVSREKKERFSLILESASTNQTSMYLCASSGAGRPTNTEAFFGQGTRLTVV.

The CDR3 sequence: CASSVMSDIYNEQFF. The CDR3 DNA reads as TGTGCCAGCAGCGTTATGTCAGATATATACAATGAGCAGTTCTTC. The chain links TRBV9 to TRBJ2-1; no clear D. The CDR3 sequence is 15 residues long. The V gene lost 2 bases and the J gene lost 4 bases, with 13 bases spanning the gap. Per germline, CDR1 SGDLS and CDR2 YYNGEE.

The genes are TRBV5-1 and TRBJ2-1; no definite D call. Germline CDR1 reads SGHRS; CDR2 reads YFSETQ. This CDR3 is 14 amino acids long. The V end lost 0 bases, the J end lost 7 bases, and 11 bases lay between the germline ends. The CDR3 loop reads CASSLGLRANEQFF. The CDR3 DNA follows: TGCGCCAGCAGCTTGGGCCTGCGAGCGAATGAGCAGTTCTTC. The full variable domain, with the rest looked up from reference TRBV5-1 and TRBJ2-1, is KAGVTQTPRYLIKTRGQQVTLSCSPISGHRSVSWYQQTPGQGLQFLFEYFSETQRNKGNFPGRFSGRQFSNSRSEMNVSTLELGDSALYLCASSLGLRANEQFFGPGTRLTVL.

V usage is TRBV5-1 and J usage is TRBJ2-7; 10 positions match TRBD2. With 5 bases clipped from V and 3 bases from J, the junction kept 11 bases outside the gene matches. CDR1 is SGHRS and CDR2 is YFSETQ in the germline V gene. The CDR3 has 16 amino acids. CDR3 coding DNA: TGCGCCAGCAGTCTTGGTATTAGCGGGGGGATCTACGAGCAGTACTTC. Protein: CASSLGISGGIYEQYF.

The J gene is TRBJ2-1, the V gene TRBV7-2, with D perhaps matching TRBD1 (6 bases). V was cut by 1 base and J by 6 bases, with 10 bases left in between. CDR3 length: 14 amino acids. Looked up from germline, CDR1 is SGHTA and CDR2 is FQGNSA. CDR3: CASSLDGTPNEQFF. CDR3 bases: TGTGCCAGCAGCTTAGACGGGACACCCAATGAGCAGTTCTTC. Drawing the rest from reference TRBV7-2 and TRBJ2-1, the complete variable domain is GAGVSQSPSNKVTEKGKDVELRCDPISGHTALYWYRQSLGQGLEFLIYFQGNSAPDKSGLPSDRFSAERTGGSVSTLTIQRTQQEDSAVYLCASSLDGTPNEQFFGPGTRLTVL.

The chain joins TRBV5-1 to TRBJ1-5; maybe TRBD1 (6 bases). The CDR3 has 15 amino acids. Germline lookup yields CDR1 SGHRS and CDR2 YFSETQ. V was clipped by 0 bases and J by 1 base, with 8 bases between them. The CDR3 DNA reads as TGCGCCAGCAGCTTGGATCAGGGGAGCAATCAGCCCCAGCATTTT. This encodes CASSLDQGSNQPQHF.

The chain recombines TRBV6-5 with TRBJ2-3, with D uncertain. Per the germline V gene, CDR1 is MNHEY and CDR2 is SVGAGI. This CDR3 spans 14 amino acids. V was clipped by 2 bases and J by 1 base, with 7 bases between them. The CDR3 protein is CASSYRPGTDTQYF. DNA of the CDR3: TGTGCCAGCAGTTACCGCCCGGGCACAGATACGCAGTATTTT.

This rearrangement joins TRBV19 to TRBJ2-5; 7 bases agree with TRBD1. Germline V gene lookup returns CDR1 LNHDA and CDR2 SQIVND (reference sequence). CDR3 length: 14 amino acids. The V segment lost 5 bases and the J segment 5 bases; nucleotides outside the gene matches: 8. The chain's CDR3 is CASSPYRGRETQYF. The CDR3 coding sequence is TGTGCCAGTAGTCCTTACAGGGGCCGGGAGACCCAGTACTTC.

The chain has TRBV25-1 and TRBJ2-5; 9 bases are shared with TRBD2. This CDR3 spans 16 amino acids. The ends lost 6 bases at V and 4 bases at J; junction bases unmatched: 12. CDR1 and CDR2 (germline): MGHDK, SYGVNS. The CDR3 protein is CASSERRLAGTETQYF. The DNA of the CDR3 is TGTGCCAGCAGCGAAAGGCGGCTAGCGGGAACAGAGACCCAGTACTTC. The entire variable domain, with the rest obtained from reference TRBV25-1 and TRBJ2-5, is as follows: EADIYQTPRYLVIGTGKKITLECSQTMGHDKMYWYQQDPGMELHLIHYSYGVNSTEKGDLSSESTVSRIRTEHFPLTLESARPSHTSQYLCASSERRLAGTETQYFGPGTRLLVL.

The CDR3 spells CASSLQGYSNQPQHF. CDR3 in DNA: TGTGCCAGCTCACTACAGGGTTATAGCAATCAGCCCCAGCATTTT. V usage is TRBV18 and J usage is TRBJ1-5; D is perhaps TRBD1 (6 bases). This CDR3 spans 15 amino acids. With 4 bases removed from V and 0 bases from J, the gap between germline ends came to 10 bases. Germline CDR1 KGHSH, CDR2 LQKENI.

The chain has TRBV5-4 and TRBJ2-5, with 7 bases aligning to TRBD2. The V gene end was trimmed by 0 bases and the J gene end by 2 bases; junction bases not matched to a gene: 4. Germline loops: CDR1 SGHNT, CDR2 YYREEE (reference sequence). The CDR3 runs 15 residues. CDR3 protein: CASSLDLAEQETQYF. CDR3 nucleotide sequence: TGTGCCAGCAGCTTGGACCTAGCGGAACAAGAGACCCAGTACTTC.

This chain links TRBV19 with TRBJ1-2; D perhaps matches TRBD1 (6 bases). The V and J ends lost 6 bases and 2 bases respectively, with 10 bases between them. The CDR3 covers 13 residues. The germline gives CDR1 LNHDA, CDR2 SQIVND (reference sequence). CDR3 nucleotides: TGTGCCAGTAGCCGAACAGGGAACTATGGCTACACCTTC. It yields the protein CASSRTGNYGYTF.

This sequence joins TRBV28 and TRBJ1-2; 8 nucleotides line up with TRBD1. The CDR3 covers 15 residues. Germline V gene sequence: CDR1 MDHEN, CDR2 SYDVKM. Trimming removed 8 bases from V and 3 bases from J; junction bases left unmatched: 11. The CDR3 loop reads CASGLQGAGDYGYTF. The DNA of the CDR3 is TGTGCCAGCGGCCTCCAGGGGGCTGGGGACTATGGCTACACCTTC.

J is TRBJ2-2 and V is TRBV9, with 9 bases lining up with TRBD2. The germline V gene encodes CDR1 SGDLS and CDR2 YYNGEE. The CDR3 length is 16 residues. V trimming: 0 bases; J trimming: 3 bases; junction bases outside the gene matches: 3. The CDR3 sequence: CASSVEGTSHTGELFF. DNA for the CDR3: TGTGCCAGCAGCGTAGAAGGGACTAGCCACACCGGGGAGCTGTTTTTT.

This chain joins TRBV6-1 and TRBJ2-3; D is undetermined. This CDR3 region has 13 residues. The germline CDR1 and CDR2 sequences are MNHNS and SASEGT. Trimming removed 8 bases at V and 6 bases at J, with 15 bases between. CDR3: CASELSAKDTQYF. CDR3 nucleotides: TGTGCCAGCGAACTTTCCGCTAAGGATACGCAGTATTTT.

V gene TRBV10-3 combines with J gene TRBJ1-1, with 7 nucleotides matching TRBD1. The J segment lost 0 bases and the V segment lost 11 bases, leaving 9 bases of the junction unmatched. The CDR3 is made up of 14 amino acids. CDR1 and CDR2 from the germline V gene are ENHRY and SYGVKD. CDR3 loop: CAVGQTNMNTEAFF. The CDR3 DNA reads TGTGCCGTGGGACAGACAAATATGAACACTGAAGCTTTCTTT.

V is TRBV18 and J is TRBJ1-5; TRBD1 aligns across 8 bases. The ends lost 3 bases at V and 6 bases at J; junction bases unmatched: 16. Per germline, CDR1 KGHSH and CDR2 LQKENI. This CDR3 has 18 amino acids. The CDR3 DNA follows: TGTGCCAGCTCACCCTTTGGCCCGGACAGGGACTCTGGTCAGCCCCAGCATTTT. Amino acids: CASSPFGPDRDSGQPQHF.

V is TRBV4-1 and J is TRBJ2-5; weak D call: TRBD2 (7 bases). V was pared by 4 bases and J by 5 bases, with 11 bases between. Germline lookup yields CDR1 MGHRA and CDR2 YSYEKL. The CDR3 sequence is 13 residues long. This CDR3 is CASSRGGVETQYF. DNA of the CDR3: TGCGCCAGCAGCCGGGGGGGCGTTGAGACCCAGTACTTC.

The chain carries TRBV9 and TRBJ2-5; 13 positions match TRBD2. This CDR3 is built from 15 residues. The V gene end was trimmed by 4 bases and the J gene end by 5 bases; junction bases not matched to a gene: 5. From germline, CDR1 is SGDLS and CDR2 YYNGEE. CDR3 sequence reads: CASSLGTSGAETQYF. Here the CDR3 DNA reads TGTGCCAGCAGCCTAGGGACTAGCGGGGCCGAGACCCAGTACTTC.

The chain carries TRBV4-1 and TRBJ1-4, with TRBD1 identical over 9 bases. V lost 3 bases, J lost 3 bases, and 2 bases stayed unmatched. The CDR3 has 15 amino acids. From germline, CDR1 is MGHRA and CDR2 YSYEKL. CDR3 sequence reads: CASSQGQGANEKLFF. DNA of the CDR3: TGCGCCAGCAGCCAGGGACAGGGAGCTAATGAAAAACTGTTTTTT.

J is TRBJ2-3 and V is TRBV6-1, with TRBD2 matching over 9 bases. Unmatched junction bases numbered 9, after V lost 10 bases and J lost 4 bases. CDR3 size: 14 residues. Per germline, CDR1 MNHNS and CDR2 SASEGT. CDR3 nucleotide sequence: TGTGCCATGCGGGCGGGAGGGAGGGCAGATACGCAGTATTTT. It yields the protein CAMRAGGRADTQYF.

The chain carries TRBV28 and TRBJ2-5, with 8 bases fitting TRBD2. V gave up 11 bases and J gave up 5 bases; unmatched junction bases: 7. The CDR3 runs to 12 residues. The germline CDR1 and CDR2 sequences are MDHEN and SYDVKM. CDR3 sequence: CAVNSGAETQYF. The CDR3 DNA sequence: TGTGCCGTTAATAGCGGGGCCGAGACCCAGTACTTC.

V usage is TRBV2 and J usage is TRBJ1-2; a weak D match, TRBD1 (6 bases). Trimming stripped 7 bases from V and 4 bases from J, with 10 bases between. CDR1 is SNHLY and CDR2 is FYNNEI in the germline V gene. This CDR3 is 12 amino acids long. Written as DNA, the CDR3 is TGTGCCAGCATGACAGGAGTCTATGGCTACACCTTC. It translates to CASMTGVYGYTF.

The rearrangement joins TRBV30 to TRBJ2-1; TRBD2 aligns across 7 bases. Germline V CDR1 and CDR2: GTSNPN, SVGIG (reference sequence). The CDR3 loop spans 14 amino acids. Unmatched junction bases numbered 8, after V lost 1 base and J lost 8 bases. The CDR3 DNA sequence: TGTGCCTGGAGTGCGGGAGGAAAAATGGATGAGCAGTTCTTC. It encodes CAWSAGGKMDEQFF.

The chain links TRBV5-4 to TRBJ2-1; 8 bases match TRBD2. Germline-derived CDR1 and CDR2 are SGHNT and YYREEE (reference sequence). Trimming removed 4 bases from V and 4 bases from J; junction bases left unmatched: 10. The CDR3 runs 16 residues. The CDR3 spells CASSGTPGGGYNEQFF. The DNA of the CDR3 is TGTGCCAGCAGCGGAACCCCGGGCGGGGGGTACAATGAGCAGTTCTTC.

This chain joins TRBV9 and TRBJ2-1; weak D call: TRBD1 (7 bases). CDR1 and CDR2 from the germline V gene are SGDLS and YYNGEE. The V and J ends lost 5 bases and 0 bases respectively, with 12 bases between them. The CDR3 covers 15 residues. Here the CDR3 reads CASSLRDSSYNEQFF. The CDR3 region has the DNA TGTGCCAGCAGTTTGCGGGACAGCTCCTACAATGAGCAGTTCTTC.

This clone appeared once. This chain connects TRBV5-1 to TRBJ1-2; D unclear. Looked up from germline, CDR1 is SGHRS and CDR2 is YFSETQ. V was clipped by 3 bases and J by 3 bases, with 6 bases between them. CDR3 length: 12 amino acids. The DNA for the CDR3 is TGCGCCAGCAGCTCCACTGACTATGGCTACACCTTC. This codes for CASSSTDYGYTF.